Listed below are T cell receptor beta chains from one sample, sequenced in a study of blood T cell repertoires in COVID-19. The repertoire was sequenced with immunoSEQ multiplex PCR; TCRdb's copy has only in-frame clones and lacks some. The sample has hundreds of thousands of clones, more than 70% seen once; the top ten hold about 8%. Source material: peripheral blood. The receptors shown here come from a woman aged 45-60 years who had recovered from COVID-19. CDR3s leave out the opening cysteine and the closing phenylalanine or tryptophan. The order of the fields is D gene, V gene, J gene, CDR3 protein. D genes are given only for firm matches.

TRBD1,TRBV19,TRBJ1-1,ASSLDRGWSEAF
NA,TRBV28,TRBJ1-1,ASSPIRGARTEAF
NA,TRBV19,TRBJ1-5,ASSTTPGGLSNQPQH
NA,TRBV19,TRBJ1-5,ASSIGWPGNQPQH
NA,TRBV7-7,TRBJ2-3,ASSSQARDTQY
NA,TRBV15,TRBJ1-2,ATSRGGPRGYGYT
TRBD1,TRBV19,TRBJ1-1,ASSTRQGVNTEAF
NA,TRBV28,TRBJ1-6,ASSFRVDSPLH
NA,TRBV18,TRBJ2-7,ASSPRTGDWEQY
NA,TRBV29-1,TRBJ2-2,SVAPGSRAGELF
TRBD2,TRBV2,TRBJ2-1,ASSRTSGNYNEQF
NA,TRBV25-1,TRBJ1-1,ASSEIGRVQGAF
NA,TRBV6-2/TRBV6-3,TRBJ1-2,ASSYQYGYT
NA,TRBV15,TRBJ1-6,ATSSPGTYNSPLH
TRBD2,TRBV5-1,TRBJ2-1,ASSAGTSGAASDNEQF
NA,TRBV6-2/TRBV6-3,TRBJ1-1,ASSQRTEAF
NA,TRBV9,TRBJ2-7,ASSVGPAGSYEQY
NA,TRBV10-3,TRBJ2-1,ATIPGTTYNEQF
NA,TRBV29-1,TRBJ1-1,SVQDMNTEAF
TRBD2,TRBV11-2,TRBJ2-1,ASSPRGGSGEQF
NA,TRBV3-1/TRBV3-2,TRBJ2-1,ASSQENRGLF
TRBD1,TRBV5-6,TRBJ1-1,ASSGRDRVNTEAF